Sequencing of this TCR beta chain was carried out in a study of blood T cells in healthy people across ages. Study as a whole: Per two T cells, template switching captured roughly one barcoded beta molecule.

Using a J-beta primer mix together with a sample-barcoded 5' primer, a second PCR was run for roughly 7 to 12 cycles. Template switching added a 12-random-nucleotide identifier to every cDNA molecule. TCRdb re-analysed the 5' RACE reads in MiXCR, keeping a single row per CDR3 protein. The profile covers fewer than 800,000 distinct CDR3 sequences, with approximately 50% appearing a single time and under 35% taken by the ten largest. This clonotype has just a few counts. Germline CDR1 reads DFQATT; CDR2 reads SNEGSKA (reference sequence). CDR3 length: 14 amino acids. In terms of origin and age, donors were healthy Caucasian individuals from Russia aged 6 to 90.

The receptor was derived from a woman aged 55-69 years in good health. This chain connects TRBV20-1 to TRBJ2-1; 9 nucleotides align to TRBD2. The source material was blood. The CDR3 loop is CSVSSGISYNEQFF. CDR3 nucleotides: TGCAGCGTCTCTAGCGGGATCTCCTACAATGAGCAGTTCTTC.